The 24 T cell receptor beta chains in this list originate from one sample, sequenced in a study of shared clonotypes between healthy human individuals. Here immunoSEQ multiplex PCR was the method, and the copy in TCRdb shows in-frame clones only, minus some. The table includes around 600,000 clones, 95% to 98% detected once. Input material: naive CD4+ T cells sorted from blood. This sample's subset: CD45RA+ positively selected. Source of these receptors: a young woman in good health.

CDR3 coding DNA: TGTGCCTGGAGGGACCCTAGCGGGAGGACTCGCTACAATGAGCAGTTCTTC. As protein: CAWRDPSGRTRYNEQFF. The V gene is TRBV30, the J gene TRBJ2-1; TRBD2 aligns across 11 bases. The germline V gene encodes CDR1 GTSNPN and CDR2 SVGIG (reference sequence). V shed 3 bases, J shed 3 bases, and the junction held 10 bases outside the gene matches. The CDR3 runs 17 residues.

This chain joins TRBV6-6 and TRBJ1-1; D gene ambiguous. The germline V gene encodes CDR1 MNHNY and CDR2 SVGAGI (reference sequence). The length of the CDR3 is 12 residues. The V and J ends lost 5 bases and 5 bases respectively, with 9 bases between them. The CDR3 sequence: CASSPRATEAFF. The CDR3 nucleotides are TGTGCCAGCAGTCCTCGAGCAACTGAAGCTTTCTTT.

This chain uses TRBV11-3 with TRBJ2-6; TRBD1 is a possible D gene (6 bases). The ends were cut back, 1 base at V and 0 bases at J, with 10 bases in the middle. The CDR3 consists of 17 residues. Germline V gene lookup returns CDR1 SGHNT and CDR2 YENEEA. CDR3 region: CASSLGTDNSGANVLTF. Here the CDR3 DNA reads TGTGCCAGCAGCTTAGGGACAGATAACTCTGGGGCCAACGTCCTGACTTTC.

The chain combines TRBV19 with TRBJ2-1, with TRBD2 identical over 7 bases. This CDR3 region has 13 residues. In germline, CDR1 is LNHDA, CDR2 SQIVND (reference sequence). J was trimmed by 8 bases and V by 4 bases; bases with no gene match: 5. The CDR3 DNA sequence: TGTGCCAGTAGTACTGGACTAGTCGATGAGCAGTTCTTC. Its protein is CASSTGLVDEQFF. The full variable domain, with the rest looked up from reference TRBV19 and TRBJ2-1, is DGGITQSPKYLFRKEGQNVTLSCEQNLNHDAMYWYRQDPGQGLRLIYYSQIVNDFQKGDIAEGYSVSREKKESFPLTVTSAQKNPTAFYLCASSTGLVDEQFFGPGTRLTVL.

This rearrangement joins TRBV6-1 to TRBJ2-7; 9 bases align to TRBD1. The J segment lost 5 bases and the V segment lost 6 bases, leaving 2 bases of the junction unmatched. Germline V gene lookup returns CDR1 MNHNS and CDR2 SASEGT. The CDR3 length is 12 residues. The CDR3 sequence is CASSRTGDEQYF. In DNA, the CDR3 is TGTGCCAGCAGCAGGACAGGGGACGAGCAGTACTTC.

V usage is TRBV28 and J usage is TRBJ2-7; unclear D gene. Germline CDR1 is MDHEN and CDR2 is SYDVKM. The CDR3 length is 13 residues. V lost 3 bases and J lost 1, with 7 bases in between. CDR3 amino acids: CASSFVSSYEQYF. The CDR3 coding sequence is TGTGCCAGCAGTTTTGTCAGTTCCTACGAGCAGTACTTC.

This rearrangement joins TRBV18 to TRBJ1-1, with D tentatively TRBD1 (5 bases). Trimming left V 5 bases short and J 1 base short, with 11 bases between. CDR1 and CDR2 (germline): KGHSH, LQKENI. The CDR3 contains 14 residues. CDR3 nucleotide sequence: TGTGCCAGCTCAGCAAGCAGGGAGAACACTGAAGCTTTCTTT. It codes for CASSASRENTEAFF.

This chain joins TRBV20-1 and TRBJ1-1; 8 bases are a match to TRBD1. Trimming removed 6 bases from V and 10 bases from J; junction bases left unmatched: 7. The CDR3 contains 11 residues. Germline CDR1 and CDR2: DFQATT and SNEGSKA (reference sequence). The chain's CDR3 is CSAKQGQVAFF. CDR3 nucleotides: TGCAGTGCCAAACAGGGACAGGTAGCTTTCTTT.

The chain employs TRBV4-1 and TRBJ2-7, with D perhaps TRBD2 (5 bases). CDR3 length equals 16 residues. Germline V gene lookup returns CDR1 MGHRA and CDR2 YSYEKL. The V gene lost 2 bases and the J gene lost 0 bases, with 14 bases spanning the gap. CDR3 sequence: CASSQSAAGGSYEQYF. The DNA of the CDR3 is TGCGCCAGCAGCCAATCTGCCGCCGGAGGCTCCTACGAGCAGTACTTC.

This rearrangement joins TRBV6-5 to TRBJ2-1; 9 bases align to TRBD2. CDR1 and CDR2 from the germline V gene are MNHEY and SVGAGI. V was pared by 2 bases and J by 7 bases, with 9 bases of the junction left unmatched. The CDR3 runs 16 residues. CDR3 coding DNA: TGTGCCAGCAGTTACCTCATAGCGGGAGTCCTAAATGAGCAGTTCTTC. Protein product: CASSYLIAGVLNEQFF.

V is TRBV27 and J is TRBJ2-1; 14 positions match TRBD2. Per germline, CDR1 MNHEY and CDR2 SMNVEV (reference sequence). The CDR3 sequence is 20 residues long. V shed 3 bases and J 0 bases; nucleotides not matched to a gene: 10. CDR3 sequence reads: CASSFFWAGTSGSSYNEQFF. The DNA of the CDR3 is TGTGCCAGCAGTTTTTTTTGGGCGGGGACTAGCGGGAGCTCCTACAATGAGCAGTTCTTC.

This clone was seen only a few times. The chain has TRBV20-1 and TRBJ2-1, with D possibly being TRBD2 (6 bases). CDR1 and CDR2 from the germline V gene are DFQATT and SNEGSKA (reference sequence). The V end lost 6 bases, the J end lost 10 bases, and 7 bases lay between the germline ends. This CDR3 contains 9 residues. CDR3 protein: CSAAGEQFF. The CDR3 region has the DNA TGCAGTGCCGCGGGGGAGCAGTTCTTC.

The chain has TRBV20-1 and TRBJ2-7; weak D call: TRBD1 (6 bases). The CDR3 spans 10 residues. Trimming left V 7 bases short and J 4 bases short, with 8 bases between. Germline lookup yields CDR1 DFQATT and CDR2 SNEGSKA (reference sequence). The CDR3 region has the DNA TGCAGTGTGGGACAATACGAGCAGTACTTC. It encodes CSVGQYEQYF.

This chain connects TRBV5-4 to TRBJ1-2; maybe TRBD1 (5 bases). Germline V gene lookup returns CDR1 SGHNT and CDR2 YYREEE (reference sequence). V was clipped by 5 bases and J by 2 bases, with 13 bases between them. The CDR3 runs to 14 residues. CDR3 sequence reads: CASSPPGENYGYTF. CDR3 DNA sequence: TGTGCCAGCAGTCCCCCGGGGGAGAACTATGGCTACACCTTC.

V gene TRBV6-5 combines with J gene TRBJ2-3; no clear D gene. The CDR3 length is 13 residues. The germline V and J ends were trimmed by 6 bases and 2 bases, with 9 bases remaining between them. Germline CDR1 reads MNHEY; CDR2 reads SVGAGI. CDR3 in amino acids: CASSAPSTDTQYF. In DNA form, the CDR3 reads TGTGCCAGCAGCGCCCCTTCCACAGATACGCAGTATTTT.

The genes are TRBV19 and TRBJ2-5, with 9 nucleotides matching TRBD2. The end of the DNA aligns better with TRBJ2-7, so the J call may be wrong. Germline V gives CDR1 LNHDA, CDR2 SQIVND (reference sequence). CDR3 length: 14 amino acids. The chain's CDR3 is CASKRLAGAYEQYF. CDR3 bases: TGTGCCAGTAAAAGGTTAGCGGGAGCCTACGAGCAGTACTTC.

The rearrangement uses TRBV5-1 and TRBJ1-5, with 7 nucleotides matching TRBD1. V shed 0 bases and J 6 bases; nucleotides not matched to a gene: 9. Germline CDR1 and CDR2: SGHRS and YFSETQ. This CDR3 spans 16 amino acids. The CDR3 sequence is CASSLEGTGAGQPQHF. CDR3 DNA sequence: TGCGCCAGCAGCTTGGAGGGTACAGGGGCGGGTCAGCCCCAGCATTTT.

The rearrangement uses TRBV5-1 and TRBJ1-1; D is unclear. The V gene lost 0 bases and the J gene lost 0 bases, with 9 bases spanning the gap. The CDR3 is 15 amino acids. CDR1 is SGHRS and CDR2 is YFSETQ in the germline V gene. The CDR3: CASSLEGTVNTEAFF. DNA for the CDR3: TGCGCCAGCAGCTTGGAAGGAACCGTGAACACTGAAGCTTTCTTT.

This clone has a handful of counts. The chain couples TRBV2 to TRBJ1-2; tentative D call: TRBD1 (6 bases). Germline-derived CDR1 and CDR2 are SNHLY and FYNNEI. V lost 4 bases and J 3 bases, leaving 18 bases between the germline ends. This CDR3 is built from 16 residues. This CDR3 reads CASSGWGHPNDYGYTF. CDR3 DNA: TGTGCCAGCAGTGGGTGGGGACACCCTAACGACTATGGCTACACCTTC.

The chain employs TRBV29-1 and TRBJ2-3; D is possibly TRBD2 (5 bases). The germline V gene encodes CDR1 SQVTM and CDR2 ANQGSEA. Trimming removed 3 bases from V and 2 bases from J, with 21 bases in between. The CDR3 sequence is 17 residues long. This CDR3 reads CSVEVTTRGRNTDTQYF. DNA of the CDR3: TGCAGCGTTGAGGTCACGACGAGAGGGAGAAACACAGATACGCAGTATTTT.

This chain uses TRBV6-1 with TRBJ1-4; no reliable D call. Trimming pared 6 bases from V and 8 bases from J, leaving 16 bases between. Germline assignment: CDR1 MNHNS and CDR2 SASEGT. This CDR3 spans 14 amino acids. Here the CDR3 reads CASSRQVLGEKLFF. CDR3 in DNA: TGTGCCAGCAGCCGCCAGGTATTGGGGGAAAAACTGTTTTTT.

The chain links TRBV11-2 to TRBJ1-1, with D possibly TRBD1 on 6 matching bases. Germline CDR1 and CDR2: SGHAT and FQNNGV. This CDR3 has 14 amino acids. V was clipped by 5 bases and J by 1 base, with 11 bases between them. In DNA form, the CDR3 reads TGTGCCAGCAGCGTAGGACAGCAGAACACTGAAGCTTTCTTT. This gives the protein CASSVGQQNTEAFF.

CDR3 loop: CASSLGIGGSSNQPQHF. CDR3 sequence (DNA): TGTGCCAGCAGCTTAGGCATCGGGGGTTCGAGCAATCAGCCCCAGCATTTT. The chain carries TRBV11-2 and TRBJ1-5, with a possible D match to TRBD1 (5 bases). There are 17 residues in the CDR3. CDR1 SGHAT and CDR2 FQNNGV come from the germline V gene. V lost 1 base, J lost 1 base, and 14 bases lay in between.

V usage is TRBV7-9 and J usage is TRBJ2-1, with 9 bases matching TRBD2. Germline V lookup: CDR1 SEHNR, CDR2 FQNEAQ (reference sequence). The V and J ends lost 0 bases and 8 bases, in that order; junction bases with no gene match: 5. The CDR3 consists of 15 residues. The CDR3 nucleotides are TGTGCCAGCAGCTTAGCTAGCGGGAGAAACGATGAGCAGTTCTTC. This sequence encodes CASSLASGRNDEQFF. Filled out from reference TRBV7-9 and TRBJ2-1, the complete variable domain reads DTGVSQNPRHKITKRGQNVTFRCDPISEHNRLYWYRQTLGQGPEFLTYFQNEAQLEKSRLLSDRFSAERPKGSFSTLEIQRTEQGDSAMYLCASSLASGRNDEQFFGPGTRLTVL.